These 26 T cell receptor beta chains were sequenced from one sample in a study of identical twins. TCRdb used MiXCR to reprocess the 5' RACE reads, holding one entry per CDR3 protein. The sample shows some 570,000 distinct CDR3 sequences, 20% to 25% of them seen only once. A further study also used this sample, focusing on yellow fever vaccine responses in identical twins.

Sample: CD4+ T cells sorted from blood. These receptors all stem from a woman under 30 in good health.

This clonotype was seen a handful of times. V and J are TRBV29-1 and TRBJ1-1; D not certain. The CDR3 loop spans 15 amino acids. The V gene lost 0 bases and the J gene lost 1 base, with 12 bases spanning the gap. The germline CDR1 and CDR2 sequences are SQVTM and ANQGSEA. The chain's CDR3 is CSVEDWGTTNTEAFF. CDR3 nucleotide sequence: TGCAGCGTTGAAGATTGGGGAACCACGAACACTGAAGCTTTCTTT. The full variable domain, completed using reference TRBV29-1 and TRBJ1-1, is SAVISQKPSRDICQRGTSLTIQCQVDSQVTMMFWYRQQPGQSLTLIATANQGSEATYESGFVIDKFPISRPNLTFSTLTVSNMSPEDSSIYLCSVEDWGTTNTEAFFGQGTRLTVV.

The CDR3 is CASSFTDRGGTDTQYF. The CDR3 nucleotides are TGTGCCAGCAGCTTTACGGACAGGGGAGGCACAGATACGCAGTATTTT. The V gene is TRBV11-1, the J gene TRBJ2-3, with 9 bases aligning to TRBD1. The CDR3 consists of 16 residues. The V and J ends lost 3 bases and 1 base, in that order; junction bases with no gene match: 5. Germline V gene data show CDR1 as SGHAT and CDR2 as FQDESV (reference sequence).

Concerning this clonotype itself: A much larger clone differs from this one at a single base, so this may be a read error. Because it lacks the conserved phenylalanine or tryptophan at the end, this CDR3 is likely a read error. CDR3 DNA sequence: TGTGCCAGCAGCTACAGGGGTCAGGGGACAGGCGACAATGAGCAGTTCTTA. Its protein is CASSYRGQGTGDNEQFL. The V and J genes are TRBV7-2 and TRBJ2-1; 8 positions agree with TRBD1. CDR3 length: 17 residues. V shed 4 bases and J 5 bases; nucleotides not matched to a gene: 13. The germline V gene has CDR1 SGHTA and CDR2 FQGNSA.

This clonotype was seen a few times. The chain employs TRBV11-3 and TRBJ2-1, with 12 nucleotides matching TRBD2. The CDR3 covers 14 residues. Per the germline V gene, CDR1 is SGHNT and CDR2 is YENEEA. The trim removed 5 bases at V and 8 bases at J, leaving 4 bases unmatched. This CDR3 reads CASSTRLAGDEQFF. The CDR3 nucleotides are TGTGCCAGCAGCACTCGACTAGCGGGAGATGAGCAGTTCTTC.

A few counts support this clonotype. The gene calls are TRBV7-2 and TRBJ2-2; TRBD2 matches at 9 bases. Germline CDR1 is SGHTA and CDR2 is FQGNSA. CDR3 length equals 14 residues. After removal of 5 bases from V and 6 bases from J, the junction contained 4 bases not matched to a gene. The DNA for the CDR3 is TGTGCCAGCAGCGTGGGACTAGCTGCCGGGGAGCTGTTTTTT. Translated, it gives CASSVGLAAGELFF.

The rearrangement links TRBV4-1 to TRBJ2-1, with TRBD2 matching 14 bases. V was clipped by 6 bases and J by 1 base; unmatched bases: 8. CDR1 is MGHRA and CDR2 is YSYEKL in the germline V gene. This CDR3 is built from 18 residues. CDR3 sequence reads: CASRGLAGVSGSYNEQFF. The CDR3 region has the DNA TGCGCCAGCAGGGGACTAGCGGGAGTAAGTGGGTCCTACAATGAGCAGTTCTTC.

The chain has TRBV19 and TRBJ1-6; D is unresolved. The CDR3 contains 14 residues. V shed 3 bases and J shed 11 bases, with 14 bases lying between them. Germline-derived CDR1 and CDR2 are LNHDA and SQIVND (reference sequence). The CDR3 sequence: CASSITEGRTPLHF. DNA for the CDR3: TGTGCCAGTAGTATCACGGAGGGAAGGACACCCCTCCACTTT. The full variable domain, with the rest looked up from reference TRBV19 and TRBJ1-6, is DGGITQSPKYLFRKEGQNVTLSCEQNLNHDAMYWYRQDPGQGLRLIYYSQIVNDFQKGDIAEGYSVSREKKESFPLTVTSAQKNPTAFYLCASSITEGRTPLHFGNGTRLTVT.

A word on this clonotype: A junction end diverges from the germline sequence, so it may reflect a read error. The rearrangement links TRBV20-1 to TRBJ2-3; the match to TRBD2 covers 14 bases. CDR3 length: 16 amino acids. Germline V gene sequence: CDR1 DFQATT, CDR2 SNEGSKA (reference sequence). The CDR3 reads CSARPAGTSGSGRADF. CDR3 nucleotide sequence: TGCAGTGCTAGACCCGCCGGGACTAGCGGGAGCGGAAGGGCGGATTTT.

This clonotype has at least ten counts. The chain combines TRBV12-3 or TRBV12-4 with TRBJ1-5, with D perhaps TRBD1 (5 bases). V was trimmed by 6 bases and J by 6 bases, leaving 9 bases between them. This CDR3 contains 12 residues. Here the CDR3 reads CASRQGRQPQHF. As DNA, the CDR3 is TGTGCCAGCAGGCAGGGTCGTCAGCCCCAGCATTTT.

V and J are TRBV12-3 or TRBV12-4 and TRBJ2-1, with D perhaps matching TRBD2 (5 bases). The CDR3 sequence is 13 residues long. V was cut by 6 bases and J by 5 bases, with 11 bases left in between. The CDR3 bases are TGTGCCAGCAGCCGTAGCGTAAACAATGAGCAGTTCTTC. The encoded protein is CASSRSVNNEQFF.

In its sample, this clonotype was seen many times. The gene calls are TRBV6-1 and TRBJ2-2; 8 bases map to TRBD2. The CDR3 contains 14 residues. Trimming at V came to 4 bases and at J to 3 bases, leaving 1 base not matched to a gene. The germline V gene has CDR1 MNHNS and CDR2 SASEGT. Here the CDR3 reads CASSGTSYTGELFF. CDR3 DNA sequence: TGTGCCAGCAGTGGGACTAGCTACACCGGGGAGCTGTTTTTT.

CDR3 sequence (DNA): TGTGCCAGCATAGGCAGAACAGATACGCAGTATTTT. It encodes CASIGRTDTQYF. The rearrangement uses TRBV6-5 and TRBJ2-3; the D is unclear. The CDR3 is 12 amino acids. Looked up from germline, CDR1 is MNHEY and CDR2 is SVGAGI. Trimming took off 7 bases at V and 3 bases at J, with 8 bases between the two ends.

In this sample, this clonotype turned up a few times. J is TRBJ2-6 and V is TRBV5-1; 9 bases are a match to TRBD1. J was trimmed by 3 bases and V by 1 base; bases with no gene match: 17. The CDR3 has 21 residues. The germline gives CDR1 SGHRS, CDR2 YFSETQ. CDR3 residues: CASSLNPGPGQGIFGANVLTF. The CDR3 bases are TGCGCCAGCAGCTTGAACCCGGGACCGGGACAGGGTATTTTTGGGGCCAACGTCCTGACTTTC.

The genes are TRBV18 and TRBJ2-3; a weak D match, TRBD1 (5 bases). Germline values: CDR1 KGHSH, CDR2 LQKENI. The ends were cut back, 0 bases at V and 2 bases at J, with 9 bases in the middle. The CDR3 runs 15 residues. The CDR3 region has the DNA TGTGCCAGCTCACCACCGGGCAGGGCCACAGATACGCAGTATTTT. Encoded protein: CASSPPGRATDTQYF.

V gene TRBV12-3 or TRBV12-4 combines with J gene TRBJ2-7; no firm D call. The length of the CDR3 is 11 residues. V lost 5 bases to trimming and J lost 8 bases, with 10 bases between them. This CDR3 is CASSTRSQQYF. DNA of the CDR3: TGTGCCAGCAGTACTCGATCCCAGCAGTACTTC.

The rearrangement uses TRBV6-1 and TRBJ2-3, with TRBD2 identical over 10 bases. The CDR3 is 17 residues long. With 7 bases clipped from V and 0 bases from J, the junction kept 10 bases outside the gene matches. Germline CDR1 reads MNHNS; CDR2 reads SASEGT. The CDR3 is CASKGTSVPSSTDTQYF. The CDR3, as DNA: TGTGCCAGCAAGGGGACTAGCGTTCCCTCTAGCACAGATACGCAGTATTTT.

On this clonotype: Its ends do not fully match the called genes, so a read error is possible. This chain connects TRBV2 to TRBJ2-7; 9 bases are shared with TRBD2. Germline V gene sequence: CDR1 SNHLY, CDR2 FYNNEI. This CDR3 contains 15 residues. The CDR3 protein is CASREEPSGIREQYF. The CDR3 DNA is TGTGCCAGCAGGGAAGAGCCTAGCGGGATAAGGGAGCAGTACTTC.

The chain has TRBV12-3 or TRBV12-4 and TRBJ2-2; D uncertain. V lost 5 bases and J 14 bases, leaving 18 bases between the germline ends. This CDR3 is built from 13 residues. CDR3 sequence reads: CASSPPWPRELFF. The DNA of the CDR3 is TGTGCCAGCAGTCCCCCGTGGCCGCGCGAACTGTTTTTT.

This clonotype has only a few counts. The chain joins TRBV6-1 to TRBJ2-1, with a weak D call TRBD2 (5 bases). This CDR3 has 11 residues. V was shortened by 8 bases and J by 6 bases, with 8 bases between the two germline ends. Looked up from germline, CDR1 is MNHNS and CDR2 is SASEGT. CDR3: CASGGANEQFF. CDR3 nucleotide sequence: TGTGCCAGCGGAGGAGCCAATGAGCAGTTCTTC.

V and J are TRBV18 and TRBJ2-7, with TRBD1 matching over 7 bases. CDR3 length equals 16 residues. V shed 1 base, J shed 0 bases, and the junction held 6 bases outside the gene matches. The germline CDR1 and CDR2 sequences are KGHSH and LQKENI. The CDR3 is CASSPLGTALSYEQYF. The CDR3 DNA reads as TGTGCCAGCTCACCACTGGGGACAGCCCTCTCCTACGAGCAGTACTTC.

This clonotype was recorded at least ten times. The CDR3 bases are TGTGCCATCAGTGACTACAGGGTCTACAATGAGCAGTTCTTC. It is translated as CAISDYRVYNEQFF. The V and J genes are TRBV10-3 and TRBJ2-1; a possible D gene is TRBD1 (6 bases). This CDR3 is 14 amino acids long. V lost 3 bases, J lost 3 bases, and 9 bases lay in between. Germline V gene sequence: CDR1 ENHRY, CDR2 SYGVKD.

In this sample, this clonotype turned up once. The chain joins TRBV7-7 to TRBJ2-5; 13 nucleotides match TRBD2. Looked up from germline, CDR1 is SSHAT and CDR2 is FNYEAQ (reference sequence). Trimming cost V 5 bases and J 2 bases; bases outside gene matches: 8. This CDR3 has 17 amino acids. CDR3 DNA sequence: TGTGCCAGCAGCCCAGGGACTAGCGGGGTGATACAAGAGACCCAGTACTTC. Translated: CASSPGTSGVIQETQYF.

The gene calls are TRBV10-3 and TRBJ2-1, with 14 bases that match TRBD2. Germline lookup yields CDR1 ENHRY and CDR2 SYGVKD. With 2 bases clipped from V and 0 bases from J, the junction kept 12 bases outside the gene matches. The CDR3 extends over 21 amino acids. The CDR3 loop is CAISEAQGLAGAKSSYNEQFF. The CDR3 DNA reads TGTGCCATCAGTGAGGCCCAGGGACTAGCGGGGGCCAAGAGCTCCTACAATGAGCAGTTCTTC.

This clonotype was seen more than once but under ten times. V and J are TRBV29-1 and TRBJ2-7; 9 nucleotides agree with TRBD2. Germline values: CDR1 SQVTM, CDR2 ANQGSEA. The CDR3 extends over 15 amino acids. The J segment lost 3 bases and the V segment lost 3 bases, leaving 9 bases of the junction unmatched. The CDR3 region has the DNA TGCAGCGTTGACGCTAGCCCAGCGGGAGGCTACGAGCAGTACTTC. Protein: CSVDASPAGGYEQYF.

This clonotype showed up many times. The chain joins TRBV5-1 to TRBJ1-2; 9 nucleotides match TRBD1. J gave up 4 bases and V 5 bases, and 15 bases lay outside the gene matches. The CDR3 consists of 17 residues. Germline CDR1 SGHRS, CDR2 YFSETQ. The CDR3 sequence is CASRGSGTGIGAYGYTF. As DNA, the CDR3 is TGCGCCAGCAGGGGGTCCGGGACAGGGATCGGAGCCTATGGCTACACCTTC. The whole variable domain, remainder taken from reference TRBV5-1 and TRBJ1-2, is KAGVTQTPRYLIKTRGQQVTLSCSPISGHRSVSWYQQTPGQGLQFLFEYFSETQRNKGNFPGRFSGRQFSNSRSEMNVSTLELGDSALYLCASRGSGTGIGAYGYTFGSGTRLTVV.

This clonotype has at least ten counts. V usage is TRBV12-3 or TRBV12-4 and J usage is TRBJ2-3; D gene uncertain. This CDR3 comprises 11 residues. V lost 7 bases and J lost 6, with 8 bases in between. DNA of the CDR3: TGTGCCAGCACCTTGGGGGATACGCAGTATTTT. Protein product: CASTLGDTQYF.